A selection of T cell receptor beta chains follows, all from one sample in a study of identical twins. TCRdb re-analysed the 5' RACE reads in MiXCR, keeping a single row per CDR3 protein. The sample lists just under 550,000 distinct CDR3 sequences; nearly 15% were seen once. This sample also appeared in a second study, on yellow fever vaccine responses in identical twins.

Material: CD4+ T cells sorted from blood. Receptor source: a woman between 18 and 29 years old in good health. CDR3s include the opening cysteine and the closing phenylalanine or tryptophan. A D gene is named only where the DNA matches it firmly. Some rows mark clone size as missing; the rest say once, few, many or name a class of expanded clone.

CDR3 protein: CASSLWADYEQYF; CDR3 DNA: TGCGCCAGCAGCCTGTGGGCGGACTACGAGCAGTACTTC; clone size: .; D gene: .; V gene: TRBV5-1; J gene: TRBJ2-7
CDR3 protein: CASSSGASYGYTF; CDR3 DNA: TGCGCCAGCAGTTCAGGGGCAAGCTATGGCTACACCTTC; clone size: many; D gene: .; V gene: TRBV5-1; J gene: TRBJ1-2
CDR3 protein: CASSQRQRGGTDTQYF; CDR3 DNA: TGTGCCAGCAGCCAAAGGCAGCGGGGGGGCACAGATACGCAGTATTTT; clone size: few; D gene: TRBD2; V gene: TRBV3-1; J gene: TRBJ2-3
CDR3 protein: CASSRAGYEQYF; CDR3 DNA: TGTGCCAGCAGCAGGGCCGGGTACGAGCAGTACTTC; clone size: once; D gene: .; V gene: TRBV6-5; J gene: TRBJ2-7
CDR3 protein: CASSKDRGWGETQYF; CDR3 DNA: TGTGCCAGCAGTAAGGACAGGGGGTGGGGAGAGACCCAGTACTTC; clone size: few; D gene: TRBD1; V gene: TRBV6-1; J gene: TRBJ2-5
CDR3 protein: CASSFPWDSGNEQFF; CDR3 DNA: TGTGCCAGCAGTTTCCCCTGGGACAGTGGTAATGAGCAGTTCTTC; clone size: few; D gene: TRBD1; V gene: TRBV12-3/TRBV12-4; J gene: TRBJ2-1
CDR3 protein: CASSVYSYNEQFF; CDR3 DNA: TGTGCCAGCAGCGTCTACTCCTACAATGAGCAGTTCTTC; clone size: .; D gene: .; V gene: TRBV28; J gene: TRBJ2-1
CDR3 protein: CASSETEGGGETQYF; CDR3 DNA: TGTGCCAGCAGTGAGACCGAGGGAGGCGGAGAGACCCAGTACTTC; clone size: .; D gene: .; V gene: TRBV25-1; J gene: TRBJ2-5
CDR3 protein: CATSDRRGTRINEQFF; CDR3 DNA: TGTGCCACCAGTGATCGCCGGGGGACTAGGATCAATGAGCAGTTCTTC; clone size: .; D gene: TRBD2; V gene: TRBV24-1; J gene: TRBJ2-1
CDR3 protein: CSAETSQVAFF; CDR3 DNA: TGCAGTGCGGAAACGAGCCAGGTCGCTTTCTTT; clone size: few; D gene: .; V gene: TRBV20-1; J gene: TRBJ1-1
CDR3 protein: CACSLGQVNQPQHF; CDR3 DNA: TGTGCCTGCAGTTTAGGACAGGTAAATCAGCCCCAGCATTTT; clone size: .; D gene: TRBD1; V gene: TRBV12-3/TRBV12-4; J gene: TRBJ1-5
CDR3 protein: CATSRVAGNTIYF; CDR3 DNA: TGTGCCACCAGCAGGGTGGCGGGAAACACCATATATTTT; clone size: .; D gene: .; V gene: TRBV15; J gene: TRBJ1-3
CDR3 protein: CSVVDRGDFQYF; CDR3 DNA: TGCAGCGTTGTAGACCGGGGGGATTTTCAGTACTTC; clone size: few; D gene: TRBD2; V gene: TRBV29-1; J gene: TRBJ2-4
CDR3 protein: CAIRKSQGYTEAFF; CDR3 DNA: TGTGCCATCAGGAAGTCCCAGGGATACACTGAAGCTTTCTTT; clone size: .; D gene: .; V gene: TRBV10-3; J gene: TRBJ1-1
CDR3 protein: CASSLEASWNTEAFF; CDR3 DNA: TGCGCCAGCAGCTTGGAGGCAAGTTGGAACACTGAAGCTTTCTTT; clone size: few; D gene: .; V gene: TRBV5-1; J gene: TRBJ1-1
CDR3 protein: CSAQTSRAPTGEQFF; CDR3 DNA: TGCAGTGCTCAGACTAGCCGGGCCCCGACGGGTGAGCAGTTCTTC; clone size: few; D gene: TRBD2; V gene: TRBV20-1; J gene: TRBJ2-1
CDR3 protein: CASSTQYSYNSPLHF; CDR3 DNA: TGTGCCAGCAGTACCCAATACTCCTATAATTCACCCCTCCACTTT; clone size: few; D gene: .; V gene: TRBV6-1; J gene: TRBJ1-6
CDR3 protein: CSASGRETYNEQFF; CDR3 DNA: TGCAGTGCTAGCGGGCGGGAGACCTACAATGAGCAGTTCTTC; clone size: .; D gene: TRBD2; V gene: TRBV20-1; J gene: TRBJ2-1
CDR3 protein: CATSRDGRERETQYF; CDR3 DNA: TGTGCCACCAGCAGAGATGGGAGAGAACGAGAGACCCAGTACTTC; clone size: few; D gene: .; V gene: TRBV15; J gene: TRBJ2-5
CDR3 protein: CASSLDGGQGLHYGYTF; CDR3 DNA: TGTGCCAGCAGTTTGGATGGAGGCCAGGGCCTGCATTATGGCTACACCTTC; clone size: few; D gene: .; V gene: TRBV28; J gene: TRBJ1-2
CDR3 protein: CATSGQDGANVLTF; CDR3 DNA: TGTGCCACCTCCGGGCAGGATGGGGCCAACGTCCTGACTTTC; clone size: .; D gene: .; V gene: TRBV6-1; J gene: TRBJ2-6
CDR3 protein: CASSLVEHHNEQFF; CDR3 DNA: TGTGCCAGCAGCTTGGTGGAGCACCACAATGAGCAGTTCTTC; clone size: .; D gene: .; V gene: TRBV5-5; J gene: TRBJ2-1
CDR3 protein: CASSEDVIWASGRVQFF; CDR3 DNA: TGTGCCAGCAGTGAAGACGTAATCTGGGCTAGCGGGAGAGTGCAGTTCTTC; clone size: .; D gene: TRBD2; V gene: TRBV25-1; J gene: TRBJ2-1
CDR3 protein: CSARSGLQNIQYF; CDR3 DNA: TGCAGTGCCAGGTCGGGGTTACAAAACATTCAGTACTTC; clone size: .; D gene: .; V gene: TRBV20-1; J gene: TRBJ2-4